These 22 T cell receptor beta chains came from one sample sequenced in a study of immune evolution from preneoplasia to lung adenocarcinoma. Measured with immunoSEQ multiplex PCR; TCRdb has only the in-frame clones, and not every one. Of roughly 3,700 clones listed, more than 75% are singletons. The sample comprised FFPE lung adenocarcinoma in situ tissue. These receptor sequences come from a person between 65 and 79 years old with lung adenocarcinoma.

This rearrangement joins TRBV2 to TRBJ2-1; D is unresolved. The germline V gene encodes CDR1 SNHLY and CDR2 FYNNEI. V shed 7 bases and J shed 0 bases, with 7 bases lying between them. The CDR3 consists of 13 residues. CDR3 sequence reads: CASIRNSYNEQFF. As DNA, the CDR3 is TGTGCCAGCATCAGGAACTCCTACAATGAGCAGTTCTTC.

Only a few counts were recorded for this clone. The chain has TRBV11-2 and TRBJ2-7; D is uncertain. V was clipped by 1 base and J by 1 base, with 11 bases between them. The CDR3 runs to 15 residues. Germline V gene sequence: CDR1 SGHAT, CDR2 FQNNGV. The CDR3 region is CASSLGVRASYEQYF. The CDR3 nucleotides are TGTGCCAGCAGCTTAGGTGTCCGGGCGTCCTACGAGCAGTACTTC.

V usage is TRBV29-1 and J usage is TRBJ2-3, with D maybe TRBD1 (6 bases). The CDR3 has 14 amino acids. V lost 8 bases, J lost 3 bases, and 18 bases lay in between. Germline V gene sequence: CDR1 SQVTM, CDR2 ANQGSEA. The DNA for the CDR3 is TGCAGCTTCCTTACAGGGCTTTTAACAGATACGCAGTATTTT. It is translated as CSFLTGLLTDTQYF.

The chain couples TRBV18 to TRBJ2-1, with D hard to call. V was trimmed by 3 bases and J by 4 bases, leaving 7 bases between them. Germline V gives CDR1 KGHSH, CDR2 LQKENI. The CDR3 loop spans 13 amino acids. The CDR3 coding sequence is TGTGCCAGCTCACCGATCCTGTACAATGAGCAGTTCTTC. It codes for CASSPILYNEQFF.

V usage is TRBV5-1 and J usage is TRBJ2-7; unclear D gene. The CDR3 extends over 15 amino acids. Germline lookup yields CDR1 SGHRS and CDR2 YFSETQ. V was pared by 0 bases and J by 5 bases, with 15 bases between. The DNA for the CDR3 is TGCGCCAGCAGCTTGGCCGGTCAGATGGTGCACGAGCAGTACTTC. It encodes CASSLAGQMVHEQYF.

The gene calls are TRBV6-5 and TRBJ2-5; maybe TRBD2 (5 bases). In germline, CDR1 is MNHEY, CDR2 SVGAGI. V lost 2 bases and J 5 bases, leaving 12 bases between the germline ends. The CDR3 runs 14 residues. CDR3 bases: TGTGCCAGCAGTTACAAAGCTGGCGGGGAGACCCAGTACTTC. Its translation: CASSYKAGGETQYF.

The chain recombines TRBV27 with TRBJ2-7; a possible D gene is TRBD1 (6 bases). Deletions cut 4 bases from V and 2 bases from J, with 12 bases between. CDR1 is MNHEY, CDR2 SMNVEV, per germline (reference sequence). The CDR3 covers 14 residues. As DNA, the CDR3 is TGTGCCAGCAGTTCCAGACAGGTCCCCTACGAGCAGTACTTC. This sequence encodes CASSSRQVPYEQYF.

The chain recombines TRBV1 with TRBJ2-3. TRBV1 is described as a pseudogene. The CDR3 length is 16 residues. The CDR3 spells CTSSQRYGPTADTQYF. The CDR3 nucleotides read TGCACCAGCAGCCAAAGGTACGGCCCCACGGCAGATACGCAGTATTTT.

The genes are TRBV6-5 and TRBJ2-3, with unresolved D. This CDR3 region has 12 residues. The V end lost 5 bases, the J end lost 2 bases, and 5 bases lay between the germline ends. The germline gives CDR1 MNHEY, CDR2 SVGAGI. CDR3 protein: CASSHPTDTQYF. CDR3 sequence (DNA): TGTGCCAGCAGTCACCCCACAGATACGCAGTATTTT.

Here the CDR3 DNA reads TGCGCCAGCAGTGACGTTGGGGGCAGCTACGAGCAGTACTTC. Protein product: CASSDVGGSYEQYF. This sequence joins TRBV10-2 and TRBJ2-7; TRBD1 is a possible D gene (6 bases). Trimming stripped 3 bases from V and 3 bases from J, with 12 bases between. The germline CDR1 and CDR2 sequences are WSHSY and SAAADI. CDR3 length equals 14 residues.

V usage is TRBV5-1 and J usage is TRBJ2-5; 13 nucleotides match TRBD2. The CDR3 loop spans 17 amino acids. The germline CDR1 and CDR2 sequences are SGHRS and YFSETQ. V was pared by 3 bases and J by 0 bases, with 5 bases of the junction left unmatched. CDR3 sequence: CASSSPGLAGYQETQYF. The CDR3 DNA reads TGCGCCAGCAGCTCTCCGGGACTAGCGGGATACCAAGAGACCCAGTACTTC.

V usage is TRBV7-8 and J usage is TRBJ1-1; TRBD1 is a possible D gene (6 bases). Germline-derived CDR1 and CDR2 are SGHVS and FQNEAQ. The length of the CDR3 is 16 residues. Trimming removed 1 base at V and 0 bases at J, with 12 bases between. The CDR3: CASSLVGGLMNTEAFF. CDR3 in DNA: TGTGCCAGCAGCTTAGTAGGGGGGCTGATGAACACTGAAGCTTTCTTT.

CDR3: CATSRGTGEETQYF. CDR3 DNA: TGTGCCACCAGCAGGGGGACGGGAGAAGAGACCCAGTACTTC. The chain combines TRBV15 with TRBJ2-5; a possible D gene is TRBD2 (6 bases). V lost 3 bases to trimming and J lost 3 bases, with 11 bases between them. Germline assignment: CDR1 LNHNV and CDR2 YYDKDF (reference sequence). This CDR3 comprises 14 residues.

The V call is TRBV5-1, the J call TRBJ2-7; maybe TRBD2 (5 bases). Trimming took 0 bases from V and 4 from J, leaving 17 bases between them. Germline lookup yields CDR1 SGHRS and CDR2 YFSETQ. This CDR3 region has 16 residues. The CDR3 DNA sequence: TGCGCCAGCAGCTTGGCCCCTAGCAGAGAACTTTACGAGCAGTACTTC. This encodes CASSLAPSRELYEQYF.

The chain uses TRBV7-2 and TRBJ2-5; 7 nucleotides match TRBD2. The junction had 5 bases not matched to a gene; V was cut back by 5 bases and J by 2 bases. Germline V gene lookup returns CDR1 SGHTA and CDR2 FQGNSA. The CDR3 extends over 14 amino acids. This chain's CDR3 is CASSGGLVQETQYF. The CDR3 nucleotides are TGTGCCAGCAGCGGAGGACTAGTTCAAGAGACCCAGTACTTC.

The chain employs TRBV5-1 and TRBJ2-1; 12 nucleotides line up with TRBD2. The V gene end was trimmed by 0 bases and the J gene end by 7 bases; junction bases not matched to a gene: 5. The CDR3 covers 16 residues. CDR1 SGHRS and CDR2 YFSETQ come from the germline V gene. CDR3 sequence reads: CASSLARLAGGNEQFF. The CDR3 coding sequence is TGCGCCAGCAGCTTGGCCAGGCTAGCGGGAGGGAATGAGCAGTTCTTC.

CDR3 nucleotide sequence: TGTGCCAGCGGGATCGTGGTTGAGACCCAGTACTTC. The encoded protein is CASGIVVETQYF. V gene TRBV2 combines with J gene TRBJ2-5; D gene uncertain. Germline V lookup: CDR1 SNHLY, CDR2 FYNNEI. V shed 8 bases and J shed 5 bases, with 12 bases lying between them. This CDR3 is built from 12 residues.

This clone has only a few counts. The V and J genes are TRBV5-4 and TRBJ2-5; perhaps D is TRBD1 or TRBD2 (5 bases each). The length of the CDR3 is 13 residues. Trimming removed 3 bases from V and 5 bases from J, with 11 bases in between. Germline CDR1 reads SGHNT; CDR2 reads YYREEE (reference sequence). CDR3 amino acids: CASSSGPDETQYF. The DNA of the CDR3 is TGTGCCAGCAGCTCGGGACCGGACGAGACCCAGTACTTC.

This chain links TRBV7-2 with TRBJ2-5; TRBD2 matches at 9 bases. Trimming took 4 bases from V and 4 from J; bases not matched to a gene: 7. Per the germline V gene, CDR1 is SGHTA and CDR2 is FQGNSA. The length of the CDR3 is 15 residues. The CDR3 nucleotides read TGTGCCAGCAGCTCGGGACTAGCTTTGCGAGAGACCCAGTACTTC. Translating it yields CASSSGLALRETQYF.

V is TRBV28 and J is TRBJ1-1; no firm D call. The germline gives CDR1 MDHEN, CDR2 SYDVKM. V shed 5 bases and J shed 4 bases, with 14 bases lying between them. This CDR3 region has 14 residues. The CDR3 bases are TGTGCCAGCAGTCGCAGGATCTTGCTCACTGAAGCTTTCTTT. Translated: CASSRRILLTEAFF.

The rearrangement uses TRBV23-1 and TRBJ2-1, with D tentatively TRBD2 (6 bases). TRBV23-1 is given ORF status, its function remaining uncertain. V was clipped by 0 bases and J by 5 bases, with 14 bases between them. This CDR3 region has 16 residues. Written as DNA, the CDR3 is TGCGCCAGCAGTCAATCGAGGGCGGGGTCCAACAATGAGCAGTTCTTC. This translates into CASSQSRAGSNNEQFF.

The chain links TRBV7-2 to TRBJ1-2, with D maybe TRBD1 (6 bases). The V end lost 0 bases, the J end lost 2 bases, and 10 bases lay between the germline ends. Germline V gene data show CDR1 as SGHTA and CDR2 as FQGNSA. The CDR3 spans 15 residues. CDR3 sequence reads: CASSLAWTENYGYTF. CDR3 DNA sequence: TGTGCCAGCAGCTTAGCTTGGACAGAGAACTATGGCTACACCTTC.